This TCR beta chain was profiled in a study of T-cell memory formation after mild COVID-19. For the study at large: TCR clusters showed largely donor specificity.

5'RACE with constant-segment primers yielded barcoded, UMI-tagged TCR alpha and TCR beta cDNA libraries. TCRdb independently ran MiXCR on the 5' RACE reads; one entry per CDR3 protein. This sample carries about 320,000 distinct CDR3 sequences, over 11% of them seen once, and the ten largest clones take roughly 23%. Turning to this clonotype: Its target is unknown.

V was pared by 2 bases and J by 2 bases, with 10 bases between. Germline lookup yields CDR1 MNHEY and CDR2 SVGAGI. There are 15 residues in the CDR3. Points from the study as a whole: Those CD4+ clones that contracted were mainly in CM and EM (CD8+ ones in EMRA). Cross-reactive memory seemingly joined, as some responding clones were found in pre-infection memory.

This chain links TRBV6-5 with TRBJ1-5, with D possibly being TRBD1 (5 bases). Sequencing was carried out using PBMCs or a T cell subset sorted from them (not recorded which). The clonotype comes from a man between 18 and 29 years old who had mild COVID-19 (a few samples of this study predate the infection). Cell type and time point are not known. CDR3 sequence reads: CASSYGQGGNQPQHF. The CDR3 DNA follows: TGTGCCAGCAGTTACGGGCAGGGCGGCAATCAGCCCCAGCATTTT.